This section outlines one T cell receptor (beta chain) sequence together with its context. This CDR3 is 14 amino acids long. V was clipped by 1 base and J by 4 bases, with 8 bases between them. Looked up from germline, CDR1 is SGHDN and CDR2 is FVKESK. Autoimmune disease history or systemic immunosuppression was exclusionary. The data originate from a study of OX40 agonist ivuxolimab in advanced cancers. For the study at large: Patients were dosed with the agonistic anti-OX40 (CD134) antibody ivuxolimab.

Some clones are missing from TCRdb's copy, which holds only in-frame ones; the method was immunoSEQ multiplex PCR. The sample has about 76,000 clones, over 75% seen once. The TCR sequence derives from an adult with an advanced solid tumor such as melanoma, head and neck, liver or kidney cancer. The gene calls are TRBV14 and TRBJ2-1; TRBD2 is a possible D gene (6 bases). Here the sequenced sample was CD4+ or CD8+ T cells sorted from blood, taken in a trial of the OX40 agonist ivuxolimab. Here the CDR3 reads CASSQGTIYNEQFF. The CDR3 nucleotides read TGTGCCAGCAGCCAAGGGACTATTTACAATGAGCAGTTCTTC. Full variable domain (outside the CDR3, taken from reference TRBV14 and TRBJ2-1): EAGVTQFPSHSVIEKGQTVTLRCDPISGHDNLYWYRRVMGKEIKFLLHFVKESKQDESGMPNNRFLAERTGGTYSTLKVQPAELEDSGVYFCASSQGTIYNEQFFGPGTRLTVL.